One and the same sample provided the 15 T cell receptor beta chains below, sequenced in a study of shared clonotypes between healthy human individuals. Sequenced by immunoSEQ multiplex PCR; TCRdb stores in-frame clones only, minus some. Here the sample spans 1,400,000 or so clones, just under 99% being singletons. What was sequenced was naive CD4+ T cells sorted from blood. Noted subset: CD45RA+ positively selected. The receptors were sampled from a man in his thirties or forties in good health.

The V call is TRBV6-1, the J call TRBJ2-1, with D possibly TRBD1 on 6 matching bases. The CDR3 has 12 residues. Germline V gene sequence: CDR1 MNHNS, CDR2 SASEGT. Between the trimmed V and J ends, which lost 5 bases and 7 bases, there was a span of 9 bases. The CDR3 nucleotides read TGTGCCAGCAGTCGTACAGGGAATGAGCAGTTCTTC. This gives the protein CASSRTGNEQFF.

The rearrangement joins TRBV28 to TRBJ1-1; tentative D call: TRBD1 (5 bases). This CDR3 comprises 13 residues. Deletions cut 7 bases from V and 1 base from J, with 10 bases between. Germline V gene data show CDR1 as MDHEN and CDR2 as SYDVKM. CDR3 sequence reads: CASISGGNTEAFF. Here the CDR3 DNA reads TGTGCCAGCATCTCCGGGGGGAACACTGAAGCTTTCTTT.

The rearrangement uses TRBV9 and TRBJ1-1; D is unclear. V lost 3 bases and J lost 5, with 17 bases in between. Germline V lookup: CDR1 SGDLS, CDR2 YYNGEE. CDR3 length equals 15 residues. The CDR3 region is CASSAFFGMATEAFF. The CDR3 DNA reads TGTGCCAGCAGCGCTTTTTTTGGGATGGCAACTGAAGCTTTCTTT.

On this clone: This sample includes further DNA sequences coding for the same CDR3. V gene TRBV6-5 combines with J gene TRBJ1-4; the D is unclear. Trimming took 2 bases from V and 5 from J, leaving 6 bases between them. Germline V lookup: CDR1 MNHEY, CDR2 SVGAGI. The length of the CDR3 is 13 residues. The CDR3, as DNA: TGTGCCAGCAGTTACCGGTCGAATGAAAAACTGTTTTTT. Translation: CASSYRSNEKLFF.

As for this clone: The germline gene is not matched at one end of the junction; a read error may be the cause. The chain is built from TRBV23-1 and TRBJ2-5, with TRBD2 matching over 7 bases. TRBV23-1 is an ORF, and what it does is uncertain. This CDR3 region has 13 residues. CDR3 in amino acids: CASSQSGGETQYF. For the CDR3, the DNA is TGCGCCAGTAGTCAATCGGGGGGAGAGACCCAGTACTTC.

This chain uses TRBV7-8 with TRBJ2-2, with 8 positions matching TRBD2. J was trimmed by 6 bases and V by 1 base; bases with no gene match: 4. Germline values: CDR1 SGHVS, CDR2 FQNEAQ. This CDR3 has 15 amino acids. The CDR3 is CASSLDGRVAGELFF. The CDR3 DNA reads TGTGCCAGCAGCTTAGACGGGAGGGTGGCCGGGGAGCTGTTTTTT.

This rearrangement joins TRBV18 to TRBJ2-7; D call uncertain. CDR3 length equals 15 residues. Per the germline V gene, CDR1 is KGHSH and CDR2 is LQKENI. Trimming cost V 0 bases and J 2 bases, with 11 bases left between them. CDR3 DNA: TGTGCCAGCTCACCACCTTCTCCGGAGCCCTACGAGCAGTACTTC. This gives the protein CASSPPSPEPYEQYF.

The V and J genes are TRBV5-6 and TRBJ1-2; D gene ambiguous. The V gene lost 4 bases and the J gene lost 6 bases, with 19 bases spanning the gap. CDR1 is SGHDT, CDR2 YYEEEE, per germline. CDR3 length: 15 amino acids. In DNA form, the CDR3 reads TGTGCCAGCAGCCTAGGTCTATCCTCCGGGGATGGCTACACCTTC. The encoded protein is CASSLGLSSGDGYTF. The full variable domain, with the rest looked up from reference TRBV5-6 and TRBJ1-2, is DAGVTQSPTHLIKTRGQQVTLRCSPKSGHDTVSWYQQALGQGPQFIFQYYEEEERQRGNFPDRFSGHQFPNYSSELNVNALLLGDSALYLCASSLGLSSGDGYTFGSGTRLTVV.

V is TRBV7-2 and J is TRBJ1-2; possible D gene TRBD1, 5 bases. Trimming pared 1 base from V and 1 base from J, leaving 13 bases between. Germline V gene data show CDR1 as SGHTA and CDR2 as FQGNSA. This CDR3 region has 16 residues. CDR3: CASSLDYSGINYGYTF. The CDR3 DNA is TGTGCCAGCAGCTTAGATTACTCAGGGATTAACTATGGCTACACCTTC.

The chain carries TRBV5-4 and TRBJ2-1, with TRBD2 matching 7 bases. The V segment lost 4 bases and the J segment 4 bases; nucleotides outside the gene matches: 5. Looked up from germline, CDR1 is SGHNT and CDR2 is YYREEE (reference sequence). The CDR3 is 14 amino acids. The CDR3 loop reads CASSVAGVYNEQFF. The CDR3 nucleotides read TGTGCCAGCAGCGTTGCGGGGGTTTACAATGAGCAGTTCTTC.

For this clone: One end of the junction is discordant with germline, which a read error may explain. The V gene is TRBV5-1, the J gene TRBJ2-4; 9 nucleotides agree with TRBD2. Germline loops: CDR1 SGHRS, CDR2 YFSETQ. The CDR3 length is 13 residues. The CDR3 DNA follows: TGCGCCAGCAGCTTGGCTACTAGCGGGCCTCCCGGTTTC. It codes for CASSLATSGPPGF.

This sequence joins TRBV28 and TRBJ2-7, with no clear D. There are 8 residues in the CDR3. Germline CDR1 MDHEN, CDR2 SYDVKM. V shed 6 bases and J shed 7 bases, with 1 base lying between them. The CDR3, as DNA: TGTGCCAGCAGGGAGCAGTACTTC. It encodes CASREQYF.

The chain joins TRBV2 to TRBJ1-1, with a weak D call TRBD1 (6 bases). Germline V CDR1 and CDR2: SNHLY, FYNNEI. V gave up 6 bases and J gave up 5 bases, with 16 bases separating them. CDR3 length: 14 amino acids. The CDR3 DNA is TGTGCCAGCAGGGAGGAAAGGACAGCTACTGAAGCTTTCTTT. Protein product: CASREERTATEAFF.

The chain recombines TRBV5-1 with TRBJ2-3; 9 bases agree with TRBD2. The germline V gene has CDR1 SGHRS and CDR2 YFSETQ. The V gene end was trimmed by 0 bases and the J gene end by 2 bases; junction bases not matched to a gene: 10. CDR3 size: 18 residues. For the CDR3, the DNA is TGCGCCAGCAGCTTGGACCTGACTAGCGGTCCACACACAGATACGCAGTATTTT. This sequence encodes CASSLDLTSGPHTDTQYF.

The chain links TRBV19 to TRBJ2-1; 7 positions agree with TRBD1. Losses at the gene ends were 4 bases for V and 7 bases for J; bases not matched to a gene: 10. The CDR3 runs to 15 residues. Germline lookup yields CDR1 LNHDA and CDR2 SQIVND (reference sequence). CDR3 in amino acids: CASSTQGSGLNEQFF. The CDR3 nucleotides are TGTGCCAGTAGTACACAGGGGTCGGGCCTGAATGAGCAGTTCTTC.